One and the same sample provided the 6 T cell receptor beta chains below, sequenced in a study of PD-1 and CTLA-4 blockade in melanoma. The data were produced by immunoSEQ multiplex PCR, yet TCRdb's version contains in-frame clones alone and is incomplete. Of roughly 30,000 clones detected, around 90% appear once; the ten largest clones hold 6.5% to 9.5%. Sequenced material: CD8+ T cells from peripheral blood, taken from a patient given anti-PD-1 treatment. The receptor source for this set is a human donor with melanoma.

The gene calls are TRBV4-1 and TRBJ1-1, with D unclear. The CDR3 loop spans 15 amino acids. V was trimmed by 4 bases and J by 1 base, leaving 13 bases between them. Germline-derived CDR1 and CDR2 are MGHRA and YSYEKL. CDR3 protein: CASSPGQASNTEAFF. The CDR3 coding sequence is TGCGCCAGCAGCCCTGGGCAGGCCTCGAACACTGAAGCTTTCTTT.

This chain connects TRBV19 to TRBJ2-1, with TRBD1 matching 8 bases. This CDR3 is built from 13 residues. Germline V gives CDR1 LNHDA, CDR2 SQIVND (reference sequence). The V gene end was trimmed by 10 bases and the J gene end by 6 bases; junction bases not matched to a gene: 8. CDR3 amino acids: CATVDRAINEQFF. CDR3 bases: TGTGCCACCGTGGACAGGGCGATCAATGAGCAGTTCTTC. Using reference TRBV19 and TRBJ2-1 for the parts outside the CDR3, the full variable domain is DGGITQSPKYLFRKEGQNVTLSCEQNLNHDAMYWYRQDPGQGLRLIYYSQIVNDFQKGDIAEGYSVSREKKESFPLTVTSAQKNPTAFYLCATVDRAINEQFFGPGTRLTVL.

This chain joins TRBV5-1 and TRBJ2-3; 13 positions match TRBD2. V lost 3 bases, J lost 6 bases, and 7 bases stayed unmatched. The CDR3 has 16 residues. CDR1 is SGHRS, CDR2 YFSETQ, per germline. The CDR3 DNA reads TGCGCCAGCAGCTCCTGGACTAGCGGGAGCGGTGATACGCAGTATTTT. This encodes CASSSWTSGSGDTQYF.

V and J are TRBV29-1 and TRBJ2-7, with D unresolved. This CDR3 comprises 13 residues. V was cut by 7 bases and J by 0 bases, with 13 bases left in between. Germline V gene lookup returns CDR1 SQVTM and CDR2 ANQGSEA. CDR3 nucleotides: TGCAGCGCGAGAGGCCTAGACTCCTACGAGCAGTACTTC. Its translation is CSARGLDSYEQYF.

This chain joins TRBV6-1 and TRBJ1-1; D remains ambiguous. Germline assignment: CDR1 MNHNS and CDR2 SASEGT. V lost 8 bases and J lost 2, with 12 bases in between. The CDR3 sequence is 13 residues long. The CDR3 DNA reads TGTGCCAGCGGCACGACGGTTAACACTGAAGCTTTCTTT. It codes for CASGTTVNTEAFF.

V usage is TRBV5-1 and J usage is TRBJ2-7; 8 bases match TRBD1. CDR1 and CDR2 (germline): SGHRS, YFSETQ. V gave up 4 bases and J gave up 5 bases; unmatched junction bases: 8. The CDR3 is 14 residues long. The CDR3 region is CASSQAEGQDEQYF. The CDR3 DNA is TGCGCCAGCAGCCAGGCAGAGGGACAGGACGAGCAGTACTTC.